A selection of T cell receptor beta chains follows, all from one sample in a study of OX40 agonist ivuxolimab in advanced cancers. Only in-frame clones appear in the TCRdb table, and some are missing; sequencing was by immunoSEQ multiplex PCR. The repertoire has under 80,000 clones, 88% of them found once; the top ten carry about 0.9%. The sample here was CD4+ or CD8+ T cells sorted from blood, taken in a trial of the OX40 agonist ivuxolimab. These receptors were obtained from an adult with an advanced solid tumor such as melanoma, head and neck, liver or kidney cancer. Each CDR3 is given with its conserved first and last residue. A D gene is named only where the DNA matches it firmly. Clone size is stated in some rows and not others, as once, few, many or a class when expanded.

size,length,D,J,V,DNA,CDR3
once,13,.,TRBJ2-1,TRBV7-9,TGTGCCAGCAGCTTATTTAGGGACAATGAGCAGTTCTTC,CASSLFRDNEQFF
.,14,.,TRBJ2-3,TRBV4-2,TGTGCCAGCAGCCCTAAGACAGGTACAGATACGCAGTATTTT,CASSPKTGTDTQYF
.,15,.,TRBJ1-1,TRBV6-5,TGTGCCAGCAGTTACCAGGAAGGGCTTAACACTGAAGCTTTCTTT,CASSYQEGLNTEAFF
.,15,TRBD2,TRBJ2-3,TRBV28,TGTGCCAGCAGTTTAAGCGGGACCCCGGGAAATACGCAGTATTTT,CASSLSGTPGNTQYF
once,15,.,TRBJ2-6,TRBV6-5,TGTGCCAGCGGGGACGGGAGCTCTGGGGCCAACGTCCTGACTTTC,CASGDGSSGANVLTF
few,12,.,TRBJ2-2,TRBV11-2,TGTGCCAGCAGCCCCTTCCGGGGGGAGCTGTTTTTT,CASSPFRGELFF
.,15,TRBD1,TRBJ1-4,TRBV28,TGTGCCAGCAGGGGACAGGGGAGGGTCGGTGAAAAACTGTTTTTT,CASRGQGRVGEKLFF
.,16,TRBD1,TRBJ1-5,TRBV19,TGTGCCAGTAGTAGGCGGGGGACAGGGAGCAATCAGCCCCAGCATTTT,CASSRRGTGSNQPQHF
.,15,TRBD2,TRBJ2-1,TRBV19,TGTGCCAGTAGCACCGGGACTAGCTACTACAATGAGCAGTTCTTC,CASSTGTSYYNEQFF
once,14,.,TRBJ2-2,TRBV14,TGTGCCAGCAGGGCCAGGGGAAACACCGGGGAGCTGTTTTTT,CASRARGNTGELFF
.,11,.,TRBJ2-1,TRBV25-1,TGTGCCAGCACCAATTGGGGCTCCGAGTTCTTC,CASTNWGSEFF
.,16,TRBD1,TRBJ1-4,TRBV6-5,TGTGCCAGCAGTTACGGTCAGGGACAGGGGAATGAAAAACTGTTTTTT,CASSYGQGQGNEKLFF
.,15,TRBD1,TRBJ1-2,TRBV7-2,TGTGCCAGCAGCTCCACAGGGGGCAACGGCTATGGCTACACCTTC,CASSSTGGNGYGYTF
.,15,.,TRBJ2-5,TRBV27,TGTGCCAGCAGTTTTCTGGGGCAGGGAGAAGAGACCCAGTACTTC,CASSFLGQGEETQYF
.,16,.,TRBJ1-6,TRBV11-2,TGTGCCAGCAGCCTTGGTGATAGGGGGTTAAATTCACCCCTCCACTTT,CASSLGDRGLNSPLHF
once,13,TRBD2,TRBJ2-7,TRBV18,TGTGCCAGCTCAAGCGGGAGAAATGGGGAGCAGTACTTC,CASSSGRNGEQYF
.,14,.,TRBJ1-5,TRBV6-1,TGTGCCACCGGTACTCCTTCTAGCAATCAGCCCCAGCATTTT,CATGTPSSNQPQHF
.,14,TRBD1,TRBJ1-2,TRBV19,TGTGCCAGTAGTAGGGGACAGCCTAACTATGGCTACACCTTC,CASSRGQPNYGYTF
.,13,.,TRBJ1-1,TRBV19,TGTGCCAGTAGTATAGGGGGAAAGACTGAAGCTTTCTTT,CASSIGGKTEAFF
.,14,TRBD2,TRBJ2-7,TRBV7-2,TGTGCCAGCGGGAAGCGGGAGGGCCTGGAAGAGCAGTACTTC,CASGKREGLEEQYF
.,11,.,TRBJ2-1,TRBV2,TGTGCCAGCAGTGATCACAATGAGCAGTTCTTC,CASSDHNEQFF
.,17,TRBD1,TRBJ1-2,TRBV19,TGTGCCAGTAGTATCGACCCCGGGACAGGGGATACCTATGGCTACACCTTC,CASSIDPGTGDTYGYTF
.,15,.,TRBJ2-7,TRBV7-2,TGTGCCAGCAGCTTAGCAGGGCCAAGCTACTACGAGCAGTACTTC,CASSLAGPSYYEQYF
.,15,.,TRBJ2-3,TRBV10-3,TGTGCCATCAGTGCGACAGGTACTAGCACAGATACGCAGTATTTT,CAISATGTSTDTQYF
.,15,TRBD1,TRBJ1-4,TRBV2,TGTGCCAGCACCTCACAGGGGGGGCTCGCAGAAAAACTGTTTTTT,CASTSQGGLAEKLFF
.,18,TRBD2,TRBJ2-6,TRBV18,TGTGCCAGCTCACAGAATAGCGGGCTTAGCTCTGGGGCCAACGTCCTGACTTTC,CASSQNSGLSSGANVLTF
.,16,.,TRBJ1-5,TRBV21-1,TGTGCCAGCAGCTTTTGGACAGGGCCCCGCAATCAGCCCCAGCATTTT,CASSFWTGPRNQPQHF
.,15,.,TRBJ1-4,TRBV6-1,TGTGCCAGCAGTGAGCCGTCGGCAACTAATGAAAAACTGTTTTTT,CASSEPSATNEKLFF
.,12,.,TRBJ1-4,TRBV30,TGTGCCTGGAGTCCATGGGGGGAAAAACTGTTTTTT,CAWSPWGEKLFF
.,16,.,TRBJ2-1,TRBV18,TGTGCCAGCTCACCACCCTTGACAGGAGACTACAATGAGCAGTTCTTC,CASSPPLTGDYNEQFF
.,15,.,TRBJ1-1,TRBV19,TGTGCCAGTAGTATTATCAACAGGCCGGAGCCTGAAGCTTTCTTT,CASSIINRPEPEAFF
.,14,TRBD1,TRBJ2-7,TRBV2,TGTGCCAGCAGTGTACAGGGGCCCTCCTACGAGCAGTACTTC,CASSVQGPSYEQYF
.,12,.,TRBJ2-5,TRBV30,TGTGCCTGGACCCCCGGGCCAGAGACCCAGTACTTC,CAWTPGPETQYF
once,15,.,TRBJ2-3,TRBV14,TGTGCCAGCAGCCAAGTCGGCTTCCGGACAGATACGCAGTATTTT,CASSQVGFRTDTQYF
.,14,.,TRBJ1-2,TRBV7-9,TGTGCCAGCAACCGGGACATACCTCTCCGGGGCTACACCTTC,CASNRDIPLRGYTF
.,15,TRBD1,TRBJ2-7,TRBV27,TGTGCCAGCAGTTTATCGGCAGGGGGCTCCTACGAGCAGTACTTC,CASSLSAGGSYEQYF
.,15,TRBD2,TRBJ2-1,TRBV14,TGTGCCAGCAGCCTGACTAGCGGATTCTACAATGAGCAGTTCTTC,CASSLTSGFYNEQFF
.,13,.,TRBJ1-3,TRBV2,TGTGCCAGCAACTCCGCACCTGGAAACACCATATATTTT,CASNSAPGNTIYF
.,20,.,TRBJ2-6,TRBV7-3,TGTGCCAGCAGCCCCCTGGCAGGCGGGACAGCCCTCTCTGGGGCCAACGTCCTGACTTTC,CASSPLAGGTALSGANVLTF
.,15,.,TRBJ2-5,TRBV11-3,TGTGCCAGCAGCTTAGGGCTAGTCAGGGGAGAGACCCAGTACTTC,CASSLGLVRGETQYF
.,11,.,TRBJ2-7,TRBV10-3,TGTGCCAGTTCTGATGGTTACGAGCAGTACTTC,CASSDGYEQYF
.,12,TRBD1,TRBJ2-7,TRBV7-9,TGTGCCAGCAGCTCGACAGGGGACGAGCAGTACTTC,CASSSTGDEQYF
.,14,TRBD1,TRBJ2-7,TRBV7-2,TGTGCCAGCAGCTACTCGGGACAGGGCTACGAGCAGTACTTC,CASSYSGQGYEQYF
.,19,.,TRBJ1-4,TRBV21-1,TGTGCCAGCAGCAAGGAGTATGGATACAGGGGGGATGAGTCTGAAAAACTGTTTTTT,CASSKEYGYRGDESEKLFF
.,14,TRBD1,TRBJ1-1,TRBV19,TGTGCCAGTAGTATTCTTCAGGGGGTAGCTGAAGCTTTCTTT,CASSILQGVAEAFF
few,14,.,TRBJ1-1,TRBV4-3,TGCGCCAGCAGCCAAGACAGGGCGGACACTGAAGCTTTCTTT,CASSQDRADTEAFF
.,13,.,TRBJ2-7,TRBV27,TGTGCCAGCAGCTTTGGGGGCCGCTACGAGCAGTACTTC,CASSFGGRYEQYF
once,15,TRBD2,TRBJ2-3,TRBV5-1,TGCGCCAGCAGCCCGACTAGCGCAATCCGGGATACGCAGTATTTT,CASSPTSAIRDTQYF
.,19,.,TRBJ2-3,TRBV21-1,TGTGCCAGCAGCGGACCACGGACCCTCAAGAGATCCAGCACAGATACGCAGTATTTT,CASSGPRTLKRSSTDTQYF